This T cell receptor beta chain appears in the sequencing data of a study of cytomegalovirus exposure and HLA in healthy donors. Overall study findings and caveats: It was reported that the classifier diagnosed cytomegalovirus status with high specificity and sensitivity in both the original and validation cohorts.

Vbeta (60) and Jbeta (13) primers were used in the PCR. TCRdb's table, derived via immunoSEQ multiplex PCR, lists solely in-frame clones and lacks some. The table includes approximately 120,000 clones, roughly 69% detected once. With respect to this clone: The antigen is undetermined.

Sequenced sample: PBMCs. This receptor was identified in a woman between 65 and 79 years old in good health and CMV-seropositive.

The CDR3 reads CASSRGIGGQYF. CDR3 sequence (DNA): TGTGCCAGCAGCAGGGGAATAGGGGGGCAGTACTTC. The chain combines TRBV6-5 with TRBJ2-7; tentative D call: TRBD1 (6 bases). This CDR3 has 12 amino acids. The germline V and J ends were trimmed by 6 bases and 9 bases, with 15 bases remaining between them. Per the germline V gene, CDR1 is MNHEY and CDR2 is SVGAGI.